Detailed here is one TCR beta chain. What it recognizes is unknown. CDR1 KGHSH and CDR2 LQKENI come from the germline V gene. This CDR3 has 15 residues. V lost 0 bases and J lost 5, with 10 bases in between. The data were obtained in a study of vaccination effects on CD4 cells after COVID-19. Prior to sequencing, the ViraFEST assay stimulated PBMC with viral peptide pools, which expanded the antigen-specific CD4+ T cells. When nine to ten days of culture had elapsed, CD4+ T cells were isolated. This individual contracted SARS-CoV-2 between March and December 2020, as verified by PCR. Participants were vaccinated with two doses of either the BNT162b2 or mRNA-1273 vaccine. The method was immunoSEQ multiplex PCR; TCRdb's version includes in-frame clones alone and lacks a portion of them. This sample has 17,000 or so clones, with 65% to 80% found just once.

The chain uses TRBV18 and TRBJ2-2; unclear D gene. Specimen: CD4+ T cells from PBMCs cultured with SARS-CoV-2 spike peptides, collected after COVID-19 vaccination. The source is a human donor who had a prior SARS-CoV-2 infection. The CDR3 here is CASSPPVRVTGELFF. The CDR3, as DNA: TGTGCCAGCTCACCACCGGTTCGGGTGACCGGGGAGCTGTTTTTT.